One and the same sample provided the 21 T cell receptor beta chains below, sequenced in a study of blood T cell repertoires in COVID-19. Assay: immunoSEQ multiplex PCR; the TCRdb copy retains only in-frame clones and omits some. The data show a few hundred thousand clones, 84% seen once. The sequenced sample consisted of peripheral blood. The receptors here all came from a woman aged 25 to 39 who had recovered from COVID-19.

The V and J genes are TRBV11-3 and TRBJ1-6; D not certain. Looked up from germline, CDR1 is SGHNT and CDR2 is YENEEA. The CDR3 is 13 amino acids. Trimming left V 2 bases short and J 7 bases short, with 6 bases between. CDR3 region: CASSLSRNSPLHF. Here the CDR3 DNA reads TGTGCCAGCAGCTTATCCAGAAATTCACCCCTCCACTTT. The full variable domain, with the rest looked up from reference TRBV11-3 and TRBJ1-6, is EAGVVQSPRYKIIEKKQPVAFWCNPISGHNTLYWYLQNLGQGPELLIRYENEEAVDDSQLPKDRFSAERLKGVDSTLKIQPAELGDSAVYLCASSLSRNSPLHFGNGTRLTVT.

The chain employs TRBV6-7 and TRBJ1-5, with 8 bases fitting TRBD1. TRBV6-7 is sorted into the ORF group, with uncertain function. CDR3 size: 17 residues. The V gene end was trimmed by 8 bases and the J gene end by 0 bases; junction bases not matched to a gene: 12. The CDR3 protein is CASPGDQGAYSNQPQHF. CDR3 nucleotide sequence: TGTGCCAGCCCCGGGGATCAGGGGGCTTATAGCAATCAGCCCCAGCATTTT.

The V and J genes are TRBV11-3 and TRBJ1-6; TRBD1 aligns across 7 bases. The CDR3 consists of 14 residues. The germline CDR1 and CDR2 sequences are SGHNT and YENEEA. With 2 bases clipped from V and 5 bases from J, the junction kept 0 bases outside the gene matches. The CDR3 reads CASSLQGDNSPLHF. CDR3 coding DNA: TGTGCCAGCAGCTTACAGGGGGATAATTCACCCCTCCACTTT.

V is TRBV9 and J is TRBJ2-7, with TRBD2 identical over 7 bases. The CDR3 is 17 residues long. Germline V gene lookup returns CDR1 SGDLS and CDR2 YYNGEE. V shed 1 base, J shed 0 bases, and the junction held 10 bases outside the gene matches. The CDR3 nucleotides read TGTGCCAGCAGCGTATTCCCTACAGCGGGGAGCTCCTACGAGCAGTACTTC. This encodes CASSVFPTAGSSYEQYF.

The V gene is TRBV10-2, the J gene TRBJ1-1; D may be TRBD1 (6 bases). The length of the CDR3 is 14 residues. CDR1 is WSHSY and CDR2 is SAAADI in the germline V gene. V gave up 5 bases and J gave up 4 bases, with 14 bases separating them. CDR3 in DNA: TGCGCCAGCAGTACTCAGGGGCTCGGCACTGAAGCTTTCTTT. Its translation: CASSTQGLGTEAFF.

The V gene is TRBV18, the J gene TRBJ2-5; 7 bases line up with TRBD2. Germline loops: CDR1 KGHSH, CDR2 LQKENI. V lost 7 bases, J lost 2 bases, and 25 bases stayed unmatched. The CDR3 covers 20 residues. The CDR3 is CASLYHAISGKRISQETQYF. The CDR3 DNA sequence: TGTGCCAGCTTATACCACGCGATCAGCGGGAAAAGGATTTCACAAGAGACCCAGTACTTC.

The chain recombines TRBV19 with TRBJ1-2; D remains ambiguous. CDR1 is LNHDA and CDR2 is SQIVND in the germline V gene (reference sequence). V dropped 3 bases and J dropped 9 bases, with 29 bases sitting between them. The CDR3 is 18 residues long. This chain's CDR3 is CASSMKTAAGRYLYRYTF. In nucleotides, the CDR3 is TGTGCCAGTAGTATGAAAACCGCCGCGGGGAGGTATTTGTATCGCTACACCTTC.

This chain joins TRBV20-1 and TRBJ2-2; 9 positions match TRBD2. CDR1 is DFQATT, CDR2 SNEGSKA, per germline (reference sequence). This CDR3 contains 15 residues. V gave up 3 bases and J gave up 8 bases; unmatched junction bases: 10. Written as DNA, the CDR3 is TGCAGTGCTAGTAATAGCGGGAGAGCACCGGGGGAGCTGTTTTTT. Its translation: CSASNSGRAPGELFF.

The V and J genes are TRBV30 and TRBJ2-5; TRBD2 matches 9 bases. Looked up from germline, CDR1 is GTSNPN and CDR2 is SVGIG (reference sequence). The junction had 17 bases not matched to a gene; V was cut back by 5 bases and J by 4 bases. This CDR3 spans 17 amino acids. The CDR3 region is CAWGVVAGGPRGETQYF. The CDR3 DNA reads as TGTGCCTGGGGAGTTGTGGCGGGAGGGCCTAGGGGAGAGACCCAGTACTTC.

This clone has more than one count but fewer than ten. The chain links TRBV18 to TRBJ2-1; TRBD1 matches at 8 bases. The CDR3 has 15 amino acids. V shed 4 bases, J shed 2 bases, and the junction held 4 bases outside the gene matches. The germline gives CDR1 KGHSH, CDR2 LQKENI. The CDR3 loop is CASSLLQGAYNEQFF. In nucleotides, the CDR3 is TGTGCCAGCTCACTACTACAGGGGGCCTACAATGAGCAGTTCTTC.

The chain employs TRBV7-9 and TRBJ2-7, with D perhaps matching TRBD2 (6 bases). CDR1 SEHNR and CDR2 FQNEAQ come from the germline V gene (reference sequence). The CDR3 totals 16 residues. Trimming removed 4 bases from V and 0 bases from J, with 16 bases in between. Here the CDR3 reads CASSSPGTGGSYEQYF. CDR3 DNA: TGTGCCAGCAGCTCCCCGGGAACCGGGGGCTCCTACGAGCAGTACTTC.

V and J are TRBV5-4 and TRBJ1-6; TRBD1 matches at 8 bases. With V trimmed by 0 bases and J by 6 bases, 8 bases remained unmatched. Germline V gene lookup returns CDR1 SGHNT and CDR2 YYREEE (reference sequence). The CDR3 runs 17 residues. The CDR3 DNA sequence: TGTGCCAGCAGCTTGGGCGGACAGGGAGGGGGTAATTCACCCCTCCACTTT. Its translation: CASSLGGQGGGNSPLHF.

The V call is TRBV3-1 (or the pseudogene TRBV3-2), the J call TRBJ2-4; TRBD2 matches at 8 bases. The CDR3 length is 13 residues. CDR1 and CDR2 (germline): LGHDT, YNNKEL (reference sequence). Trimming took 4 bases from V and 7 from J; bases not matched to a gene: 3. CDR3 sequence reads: CASSPSGLNIQYF. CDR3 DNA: TGTGCCAGCAGCCCTAGCGGGTTGAACATTCAGTACTTC.

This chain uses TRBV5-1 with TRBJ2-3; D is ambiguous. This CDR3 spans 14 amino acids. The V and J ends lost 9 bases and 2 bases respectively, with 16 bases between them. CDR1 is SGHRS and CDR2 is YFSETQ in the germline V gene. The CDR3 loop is CATTELSFTDTQYF. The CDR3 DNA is TGCGCCACTACAGAACTGAGCTTCACAGATACGCAGTATTTT.

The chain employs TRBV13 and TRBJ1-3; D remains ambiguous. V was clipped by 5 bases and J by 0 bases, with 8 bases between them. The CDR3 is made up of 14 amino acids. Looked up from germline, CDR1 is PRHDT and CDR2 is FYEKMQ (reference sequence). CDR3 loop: CASSPMNSGNTIYF. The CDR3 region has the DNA TGTGCCAGCAGCCCTATGAACTCTGGAAACACCATATATTTT.

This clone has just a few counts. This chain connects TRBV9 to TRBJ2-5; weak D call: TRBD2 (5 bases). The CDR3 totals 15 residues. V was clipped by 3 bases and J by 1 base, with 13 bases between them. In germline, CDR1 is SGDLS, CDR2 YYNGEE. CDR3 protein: CASSDSVGVQETQYF. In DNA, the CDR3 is TGTGCCAGCAGCGACAGCGTCGGGGTCCAAGAGACCCAGTACTTC.

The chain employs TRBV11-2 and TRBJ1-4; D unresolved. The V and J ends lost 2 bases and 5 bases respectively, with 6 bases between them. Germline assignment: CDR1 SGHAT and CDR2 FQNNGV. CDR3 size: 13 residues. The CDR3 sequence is CASSLYRNEKLFF. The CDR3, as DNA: TGTGCCAGCAGCTTATATCGGAATGAAAAACTGTTTTTT.

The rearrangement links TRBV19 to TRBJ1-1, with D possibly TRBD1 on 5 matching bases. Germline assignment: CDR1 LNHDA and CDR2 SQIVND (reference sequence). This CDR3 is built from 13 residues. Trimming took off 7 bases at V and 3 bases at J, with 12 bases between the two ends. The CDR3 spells CASNLGVYTEAFF. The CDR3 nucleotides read TGTGCCAGTAACTTAGGGGTTTACACTGAAGCTTTCTTT.

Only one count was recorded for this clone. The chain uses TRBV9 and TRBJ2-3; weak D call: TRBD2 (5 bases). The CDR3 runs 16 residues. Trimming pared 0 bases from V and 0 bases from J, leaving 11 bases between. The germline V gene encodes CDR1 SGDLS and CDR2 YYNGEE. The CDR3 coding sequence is TGTGCCAGCAGCGTAGGAGGGTTCTCTAGCACAGATACGCAGTATTTT. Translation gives CASSVGGFSSTDTQYF.

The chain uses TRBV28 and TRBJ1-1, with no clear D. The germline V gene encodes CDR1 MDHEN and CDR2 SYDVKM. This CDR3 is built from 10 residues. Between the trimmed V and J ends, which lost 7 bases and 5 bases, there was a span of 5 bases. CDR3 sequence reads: CASIRTEAFF. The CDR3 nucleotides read TGTGCCAGCATCCGTACTGAAGCTTTCTTT.

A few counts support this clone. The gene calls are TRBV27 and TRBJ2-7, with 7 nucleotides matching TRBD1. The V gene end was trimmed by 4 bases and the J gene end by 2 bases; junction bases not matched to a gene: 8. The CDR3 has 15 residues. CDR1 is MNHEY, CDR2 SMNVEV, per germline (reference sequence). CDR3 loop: CASSSTGTAAYEQYF. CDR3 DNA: TGTGCCAGCAGTTCTACCGGGACAGCAGCCTACGAGCAGTACTTC.